The present entry profiles one T cell receptor beta chain with its context. Among CD8+ T cells, TPEX were CCR7+ PD-1+ TIGIT+ early memory cells with exhausted-like traits. The V gene's germline CDR1 is SGHTA and CDR2 FQGTGA. The CDR3 consists of 14 residues. This sample is drawn from a study of human CD8 memory T cell subsets. UMI-labeled 5' RACE was used, and it produced the TCR beta libraries. TCRdb re-called the 5' RACE reads and shows each CDR3 protein once, DNA omitted. Its listing shows 7,500 to 9,000 distinct CDR3 sequences. The chain is built from TRBV7-3 and TRBJ2-7; the D call of TRBD1 rests on TCRdb alone, since no DNA is present to check it. What was sequenced was CD8+ T cells from PBMCs. The sequence was obtained from a human donor in good health. CDR3 in amino acids: CASSPRQGGDEQYF.